This record concerns one T cell receptor beta chain sequence. Its antigen is not known. Each patient went into thyroid surgery without having received any treatment. This sample was taken from a study of metastatic and nonmetastatic thyroid tumors. In the study overall: Repertoire comparison spanned blood and tumor or nodule tissue of malignant and benign thyroid patients.

Methods used by the authors: Clinicopathological groups differed in CDR3, with these differences serving to build a distant-metastasis classifier for papillary thyroid cancer. TCRdb reprocessed the PCR reads via MiXCR. These V and J calls rely on TCRdb rather than the paper's analysis. The sample carries some 20,000 clones, 22% recorded once. General study findings and limits: As reported, TCR beta diversity in blood and tumor was significantly higher in malignant thyroid tumors than in benign nodules.

The sequence came from a female donor with papillary thyroid cancer or a benign thyroid nodule (not recorded which). Some clones in this sample may be carry-over from other donors' samples. The sequenced material came from tumor tissue.

The CDR3 DNA is TGTGCCAGCAGTGACACAACGGGAACGTCAGATACGCAGTATTTT. This translates into CASSDTTGTSDTQYF. This rearrangement joins TRBV6-4 to TRBJ2-3; perhaps TRBD2 as D (5 bases). Germline V lookup: CDR1 MRHNA, CDR2 SNTAGT. CDR3 length: 15 residues. V was clipped by 2 bases and J by 4 bases, with 13 bases between them.